Shown below are 10 T cell receptor beta chains from a single sample sequenced in a study of beta chain features in type 1 diabetes. Of the isolated RNA, all was reverse transcribed, and so the sequenced material was expressed TCRB transcripts. Method: immunoSEQ multiplex PCR; TCRdb's copy keeps in-frame clones and lacks some. The sample lists a few hundred thousand clones; 11% were seen once. Material: naive CD4+ T cells from blood. Source of these receptors: a woman aged 25-40 years in good health.

This chain joins TRBV7-2 and TRBJ2-1; TRBD1 matches 9 bases. V gave up 1 base and J gave up 4 bases; unmatched junction bases: 5. Germline V CDR1 and CDR2: SGHTA, FQGNSA. The CDR3 contains 16 residues. The CDR3 region has the DNA TGTGCCAGCAGCTTAGTGGCGGGACAGGGATACAATGAGCAGTTCTTC. This gives the protein CASSLVAGQGYNEQFF.

The chain couples TRBV11-1 to TRBJ2-7, with 10 bases lining up with TRBD2. V was pared by 1 base and J by 1 base, with 7 bases of the junction left unmatched. The CDR3 consists of 17 residues. Germline V gives CDR1 SGHAT, CDR2 FQDESV (reference sequence). CDR3 coding DNA: TGTGCCAGCAGCTTAGAGGCTAGCGGGAGCTTTTCCTACGAGCAGTACTTC. Residues: CASSLEASGSFSYEQYF. The full variable domain, its missing parts supplied by reference TRBV11-1 and TRBJ2-7, is EAEVAQSPRYKITEKSQAVAFWCDPISGHATLYWYRQILGQGPELLVQFQDESVVDDSQLPKDRFSAERLKGVDSTLKIQPAELGDSAMYLCASSLEASGSFSYEQYFGPGTRLTVT.

Notes on this clone: Its ends do not fully match the called genes, so a read error is possible. This chain connects TRBV28 to TRBJ1-2; D remains unclear. Germline V lookup: CDR1 MDHEN, CDR2 SYDVKM. The CDR3 runs to 12 residues. CDR3 sequence: CANSFSDYGYTF. CDR3 nucleotide sequence: TGTGCCAACAGTTTCTCAGACTATGGCTACACCTTC.

The chain recombines TRBV7-2 with TRBJ1-1, with 7 positions matching TRBD1. V dropped 5 bases and J dropped 0; count of bases not matched to a gene: 6. The CDR3 has 15 amino acids. The germline gives CDR1 SGHTA, CDR2 FQGNSA. CDR3 sequence reads: CASSPGGKMNTEAFF. CDR3 sequence (DNA): TGTGCCAGCAGCCCAGGGGGAAAAATGAACACTGAAGCTTTCTTT.

This clone came up a few times. V usage is TRBV11-2 and J usage is TRBJ1-1; no definite D call. The CDR3 covers 13 residues. The germline gives CDR1 SGHAT, CDR2 FQNNGV. V lost 4 bases, J lost 4 bases, and 10 bases lay in between. The CDR3 nucleotides are TGTGCCAGCAGCTCCACGGAGGGCACTGAAGCTTTCTTT. It translates to CASSSTEGTEAFF.

The V call is TRBV7-2, the J call TRBJ2-5; 7 positions match TRBD2. V lost 4 bases and J lost 5; bases outside the gene matches: 10. The germline V gene has CDR1 SGHTA and CDR2 FQGNSA. The CDR3 runs to 15 residues. CDR3 nucleotide sequence: TGTGCCAGCAGCTCGGCGAGCGGGACCGGGGAGACCCAGTACTTC. Translating it yields CASSSASGTGETQYF.

Worth noting for this clone: Other DNA sequences of this sample code for an identical CDR3. This chain links TRBV10-3 with TRBJ2-7, with TRBD2 identical over 10 bases. Germline trimming cut 4 bases from V and 3 bases from J; bases unmatched to any gene: 3. The CDR3 is made up of 14 amino acids. Germline CDR1 ENHRY, CDR2 SYGVKD. The CDR3 here is CAISGLAGDYEQYF. The CDR3 nucleotides are TGTGCCATCAGTGGTCTAGCGGGAGACTACGAGCAGTACTTC.

In this sample, this clone turned up a few times. Germline is not matched at one junction end, which may reflect a read error. V usage is TRBV7-2 and J usage is TRBJ2-7; 9 bases match TRBD2. The CDR3 loop spans 13 amino acids. The V gene's germline CDR1 is SGHTA and CDR2 FQGNSA. As DNA, the CDR3 is TGTGCCAGCAGCTCGTATAGCGGGAGATACTTTACCTTC. This encodes CASSSYSGRYFTF.

This clone was recorded a few times. The gene calls are TRBV7-3 and TRBJ2-1; 9 nucleotides match TRBD2. J gave up 6 bases and V 5 bases, and 5 bases lay outside the gene matches. Germline V CDR1 and CDR2: SGHTA, FQGTGA. The CDR3 length is 14 residues. CDR3 sequence reads: CASSHQTSGNEQFF. CDR3 DNA: TGTGCCAGCAGCCACCAGACTAGCGGCAATGAGCAGTTCTTC.

This clone has more than one count but fewer than ten. This chain uses TRBV4-3 with TRBJ2-3; TRBD2 matches 7 bases. The ends lost 4 bases at V and 4 bases at J; junction bases unmatched: 14. The germline V gene has CDR1 LGHNA and CDR2 YSLEER. The length of the CDR3 is 17 residues. CDR3 sequence: CASSPDAGVPGADTQYF. The CDR3 nucleotides read TGCGCCAGCAGCCCTGATGCGGGAGTACCGGGGGCAGATACGCAGTATTTT.